This TCR beta chain was observed in a study of T cell repertoires in cytomegalovirus infection. The CDR3 covers 15 residues. The germline CDR1 and CDR2 sequences are MNHEY and SVGEGT. The V gene end was trimmed by 2 bases and the J gene end by 4 bases; junction bases not matched to a gene: 4. Findings and limits, study-wide: Predominance within the ex vivo response was attributable to HLA-C-restricted CMV-specific TCR beta clonotypes.

In this sample, this clonotype turned up many times. The antigen is unknown. TCRdb ran MiXCR on the reads and lists one entry per CDR3 protein. The data contain some 300,000 distinct CDR3 sequences, roughly an eighth of them singletons. V usage is TRBV6-2 or TRBV6-3 and J usage is TRBJ2-5; TRBD1 aligns across 10 bases. The origin of this receptor is a human donor in good health (CMV status not recorded). Some clones in this sample may be carry-over from other donors' samples. Source material: PBMCs. CDR3 in DNA: TGTGCCAGCAGTTACACCCGGACAGGGGGAGAGACCCAGTACTTC. Protein: CASSYTRTGGETQYF.